Below, 11 T cell receptor beta chains from the same sample are listed, as sequenced in a study of blood T cell repertoires in COVID-19. Measured with immunoSEQ multiplex PCR; TCRdb has only the in-frame clones, and not every one. The sample carries roughly 64,000 clones, roughly two thirds recorded once. Sample: PBMCs or T cells enriched from blood (not recorded which). These receptors were collected from a woman between 55 and 75 years old who had been exposed to COVID-19.

This clone came up a few times. V is TRBV7-2 and J is TRBJ1-2; weak D call: TRBD1 (6 bases). The CDR3 is made up of 14 amino acids. CDR1 SGHTA and CDR2 FQGNSA come from the germline V gene. Trimming took 5 bases from V and 5 from J, leaving 15 bases between them. In nucleotides, the CDR3 is TGTGCCAGCAGCCCCATAAAGGGGGGGTATGGCTACACCTTC. Residues: CASSPIKGGYGYTF.

The J gene is TRBJ1-2, the V gene TRBV5-1; TRBD1 matches at 8 bases. Germline CDR1 reads SGHRS; CDR2 reads YFSETQ. This CDR3 has 15 residues. Trimming cost V 0 bases and J 6 bases; bases outside gene matches: 7. CDR3 residues: CASSLGTGWRDGYTF. CDR3 nucleotide sequence: TGCGCCAGCAGCTTGGGGACAGGGTGGCGGGATGGCTACACCTTC. The whole variable domain, remainder taken from reference TRBV5-1 and TRBJ1-2, is KAGVTQTPRYLIKTRGQQVTLSCSPISGHRSVSWYQQTPGQGLQFLFEYFSETQRNKGNFPGRFSGRQFSNSRSEMNVSTLELGDSALYLCASSLGTGWRDGYTFGSGTRLTVV.

The V and J genes are TRBV27 and TRBJ2-2; 10 bases map to TRBD2. Trimming removed 6 bases from V and 5 bases from J; junction bases left unmatched: 6. This CDR3 is 15 amino acids long. Germline CDR1 MNHEY, CDR2 SMNVEV (reference sequence). CDR3 in DNA: TGTGCCAGCAGGTCGACTAGCGGGTTTACCGGGGAGCTGTTTTTT. Translated: CASRSTSGFTGELFF.

This chain links TRBV5-4 with TRBJ1-1, with a weak D call TRBD1 (5 bases). V was cut by 3 bases and J by 0 bases, with 12 bases left in between. The CDR3 consists of 15 residues. In germline, CDR1 is SGHNT, CDR2 YYREEE (reference sequence). The CDR3 sequence: CASSSLTVLNTEAFF. DNA for the CDR3: TGTGCCAGCAGCTCCCTGACAGTTTTGAACACTGAAGCTTTCTTT.

The V gene is TRBV4-3, the J gene TRBJ1-2, with TRBD1 matching over 7 bases. CDR1 and CDR2 (germline): LGHNA, YSLEER. The V segment lost 2 bases and the J segment 7 bases; nucleotides outside the gene matches: 7. The CDR3 is made up of 14 amino acids. This CDR3 reads CASSQNRGLGGYTF. In DNA, the CDR3 is TGCGCCAGCAGCCAAAACAGGGGATTGGGTGGCTACACCTTC.

There are many counts of this clone. This chain uses TRBV2 with TRBJ1-6; the match to TRBD1 covers 10 bases. V gave up 0 bases and J gave up 6 bases; unmatched junction bases: 20. This CDR3 region has 22 residues. Germline loops: CDR1 SNHLY, CDR2 FYNNEI. The CDR3 sequence: CASSEALRPRDRGFFFNSPLHF. The CDR3 coding sequence is TGTGCCAGCAGTGAAGCGTTAAGACCCCGGGACAGGGGCTTCTTCTTTAATTCACCCCTCCACTTT.

The chain has TRBV9 and TRBJ1-2; 8 positions agree with TRBD1. Germline values: CDR1 SGDLS, CDR2 YYNGEE. Trimming at V came to 0 bases and at J to 5 bases, leaving 6 bases not matched to a gene. CDR3 length equals 15 residues. CDR3 coding DNA: TGTGCCAGCAGCGTAGGGTCCGGACAGGGATATGGCTACACCTTC. It specifies CASSVGSGQGYGYTF.

The chain is built from TRBV5-6 and TRBJ2-7, with D possibly being TRBD1 (7 bases). Per germline, CDR1 SGHDT and CDR2 YYEEEE. The CDR3 extends over 16 amino acids. V lost 1 base and J lost 2, with 16 bases in between. In nucleotides, the CDR3 is TGTGCCAGCAGCTTGAGGGGGCGGGGTACGGCCTACGAGCAGTACTTC. Its protein product is CASSLRGRGTAYEQYF.

The chain carries TRBV9 and TRBJ1-5; 11 positions match TRBD1. The germline V gene encodes CDR1 SGDLS and CDR2 YYNGEE. V dropped 2 bases and J dropped 5; count of bases not matched to a gene: 3. The CDR3 runs 15 residues. CDR3 DNA: TGTGCCAGCAGCGTCGGACAGGGGGCGGATCAGCCCCAGCATTTT. This translates into CASSVGQGADQPQHF.

As DNA, the CDR3 is TGTGCCAGCAGGATGTCGGGGACTACCCAGCCCCAGCATTTT. This gives the protein CASRMSGTTQPQHF. The chain employs TRBV6-6 and TRBJ1-5; D is possibly TRBD1 (5 bases). This CDR3 comprises 14 residues. Germline V gene data show CDR1 as MNHNY and CDR2 as SVGAGI (reference sequence). The germline V and J ends were trimmed by 6 bases and 7 bases, with 16 bases remaining between them.

The chain combines TRBV28 with TRBJ1-3, with D possibly being TRBD1 (5 bases). The CDR3 length is 14 residues. Trimming removed 6 bases from V and 0 bases from J, with 9 bases in between. CDR1 and CDR2 from the germline V gene are MDHEN and SYDVKM. The CDR3 DNA is TGTGCCAGCAGGGACGGGGGCTCTGGAAACACCATATATTTT. Protein: CASRDGGSGNTIYF.